This TCR beta chain was captured by sequencing in a study of blood T cell repertoires in COVID-19. Study context: Sites across the United States, Italy and Spain contributed samples from acute and convalescent COVID-19.

CDR3 length equals 15 residues. The germline CDR1 and CDR2 sequences are LNHNV and YYDKDF (reference sequence). The J segment lost 2 bases and the V segment lost 3 bases, leaving 1 base of the junction unmatched. Sequencing was performed with immunoSEQ multiplex PCR; in TCRdb, only in-frame clones are kept and a portion is missing. The table lists just under 350,000 clones, 85% to 90% of them singletons, with about 7% in the top ten. Sequencing input: peripheral blood. The TCR was taken from a woman between 65 and 79 years old with COVID-19, enrolled during active disease. The chain combines TRBV15 with TRBJ2-5; 12 bases are a match to TRBD2. CDR3 protein: CATSSTSGGQETQYF. The CDR3 coding sequence is TGTGCCACCAGCAGCACTAGCGGGGGGCAAGAGACCCAGTACTTC.